The sample holds a few counts of the clone carrying this TCR beta chain. The antigen remains undetermined. These data come from a study of T-cell reconstitution after alpha-beta-depleted transplantation in children. Points from the study as a whole: From surviving recipient T cells and thymic progenitors came the high day-60 TCRbeta diversity observed in some patients. Several hundred expanded graft clones reportedly supplied alpha-beta T cells about two months after transplant. When one year had passed after transplant, most T-cell counts and diversity came from newly produced T cells.

This CDR3 spans 17 amino acids. Germline lookup yields CDR1 KGHDR and CDR2 SFDVKD. V dropped 4 bases and J dropped 5; count of bases not matched to a gene: 12. Molecular barcoding with unique molecular identifiers was used for the TCRbeta library. TCRdb itself ran the PCR reads through MiXCR, one entry per CDR3 protein. This table holds about 830,000 distinct CDR3 sequences, 15% to 20% found once. Sequencing was performed on PBMCs, mostly from graft donor cells, taken 360 days after TCRalphabeta/CD19-depleted stem cell transplant. The clonotype originates from a male patient aged 5 to 17 who had a stem cell transplant for acute lymphoblastic leukemia, so the T cells may come from the graft donor. This rearrangement joins TRBV24-1 to TRBJ2-5; TRBD1 matches at 10 bases. This chain's CDR3 is CATSESPGQGFGETQYF. CDR3 sequence (DNA): TGTGCCACCAGTGAATCTCCGGGACAGGGGTTTGGGGAGACCCAGTACTTC.